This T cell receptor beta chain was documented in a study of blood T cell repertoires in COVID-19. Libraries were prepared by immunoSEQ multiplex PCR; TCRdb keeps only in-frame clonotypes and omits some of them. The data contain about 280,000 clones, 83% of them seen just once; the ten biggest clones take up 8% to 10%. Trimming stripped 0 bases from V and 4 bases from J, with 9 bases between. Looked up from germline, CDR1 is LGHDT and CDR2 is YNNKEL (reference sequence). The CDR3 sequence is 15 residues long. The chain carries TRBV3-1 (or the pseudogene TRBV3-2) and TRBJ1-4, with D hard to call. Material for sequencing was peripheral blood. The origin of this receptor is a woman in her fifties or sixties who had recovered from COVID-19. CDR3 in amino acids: CASSQDPRVNEKLFF. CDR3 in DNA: TGTGCCAGCAGCCAAGATCCTCGTGTTAATGAAAAACTGTTTTTT.